This entry features one TCR beta chain sequence. The assay was immunoSEQ multiplex PCR, and TCRdb's table has in-frame clones only and misses some. The sample comprises roughly 440,000 clones, about nine tenths of which are singletons, and 10% to 15% rests with the top ten. This specimen belongs to a study of blood T cell repertoires in COVID-19. Seattle's cohort entered during active infection and was followed longitudinally. Sequencing was performed on peripheral blood. This clonotype originated in a woman in her 50s with COVID-19, enrolled during active disease.

The CDR3 bases are TGTGCCAGCAGTTTACCAAGGGGCACTGAAGCTTTCTTT. Its protein is CASSLPRGTEAFF. V is TRBV28 and J is TRBJ1-1; TRBD1 might be the D (5 bases). CDR1 and CDR2 from the germline V gene are MDHEN and SYDVKM. This CDR3 region has 13 residues. V dropped 2 bases and J dropped 4 bases, with 8 bases sitting between them.